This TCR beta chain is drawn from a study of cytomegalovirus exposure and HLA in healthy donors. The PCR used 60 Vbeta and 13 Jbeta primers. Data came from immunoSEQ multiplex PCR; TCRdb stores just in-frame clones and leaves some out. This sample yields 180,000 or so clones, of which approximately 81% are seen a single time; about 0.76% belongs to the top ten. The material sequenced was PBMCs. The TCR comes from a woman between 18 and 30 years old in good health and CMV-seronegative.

The CDR3 nucleotides are TGTGCCAGCAGTTTAATAAAGACAGGGGACTATGGCTACACCTTC. Amino acids: CASSLIKTGDYGYTF. The chain is built from TRBV28 and TRBJ1-2; 8 bases are a match to TRBD1. Germline lookup yields CDR1 MDHEN and CDR2 SYDVKM. V dropped 2 bases and J dropped 3; count of bases not matched to a gene: 5. This CDR3 region has 15 residues.